A selection of T cell receptor beta chains follows, all from one sample in a study of identical twins. TCRdb recomputed calls from the 5' RACE reads with MiXCR, one row per CDR3 protein. The sample lists just under 650,000 distinct CDR3 sequences; roughly 7.1% were seen once. Separately, the same data were catalogued under a study of yellow fever vaccine responses in identical twins.

The sample consisted of PBMCs. The receptor set was obtained from a woman aged 18-29 years in good health. The CDR3 runs from the conserved cysteine through the conserved F or W. The D gene is left open where the match is weak. Expanded clones are given a class, and other clones once, few, many or no size at all.

>.|few|12|TRBV6-5|TRBJ2-7
CASSYQSYEQYF
TGTGCCAGCAGTTACCAGTCCTACGAGCAGTACTTC
>.|.|14|TRBV6-2/TRBV6-3|TRBJ1-1
CASSYSWMNTEAFF
TGTGCCAGCAGTTACTCTTGGATGAACACTGAAGCTTTCTTT
>TRBD1|few|15|TRBV7-8|TRBJ2-5
CASSLSGQGAKTQYF
TGTGCCAGCAGCTTATCGGGACAGGGGGCAAAGACCCAGTACTTC
>TRBD2|.|18|TRBV4-2|TRBJ2-5
CASSQDWGLAGIQETQYF
TGTGCCAGCAGCCAAGATTGGGGACTAGCGGGCATACAAGAGACCCAGTACTTC
>TRBD1|.|15|TRBV5-1|TRBJ2-1
CASSPTGPQMNEQFF
TGCGCCAGCAGCCCGACAGGGCCTCAGATGAATGAGCAGTTCTTC
>.|.|13|TRBV2|TRBJ2-2
CASKEEYTGELFF
TGTGCCAGCAAAGAGGAATACACCGGGGAGCTGTTTTTT
>TRBD1|.|14|TRBV6-1|TRBJ1-2
CASSEAGTGSDYTF
TGTGCCAGCAGTGAAGCGGGGACAGGGTCCGACTACACCTTC
>.|.|16|TRBV5-1|TRBJ1-4
CASSLYRSATNEKLFF
TGCGCCAGCAGCTTGTACCGCTCTGCAACTAATGAAAAACTGTTTTTT
>.|few|15|TRBV20-1|TRBJ1-4
CSARDQPGSGEKLFF
TGCAGTGCTAGAGATCAGCCAGGGTCGGGCGAAAAACTGTTTTTT
>.|many|14|TRBV10-2|TRBJ1-2
CASTDQITNYGYTF
TGCGCCAGCACAGACCAGATTACTAACTATGGCTACACCTTC
>.|.|16|TRBV28|TRBJ2-6
CASSKYRDPGANVLTF
TGTGCCAGCAGTAAATACAGGGATCCTGGGGCCAACGTCCTGACTTTC
>.|.|15|TRBV29-1|TRBJ2-1
CSVEKLSTGKNEQFF
TGCAGCGTCGAAAAACTCTCGACAGGTAAAAATGAGCAGTTCTTC
>TRBD2|.|15|TRBV5-1|TRBJ2-5
CASSLEAGVGETQYF
TGCGCCAGCAGCTTGGAGGCGGGAGTGGGAGAGACCCAGTACTTC
>TRBD2|few|14|TRBV20-1|TRBJ2-7
CSATGLAGDYEQYF
TGCAGTGCTACTGGACTAGCGGGAGACTACGAGCAGTACTTC
>.|few|12|TRBV7-2|TRBJ2-5
CASSLGWDAQYF
TGTGCCAGCAGCTTAGGTTGGGACGCCCAGTACTTC
>TRBD2|.|16|TRBV12-3/TRBV12-4|TRBJ2-1
CASSSIGLAGDAEQFF
TGTGCCAGCAGTTCGATAGGACTAGCGGGAGATGCTGAGCAGTTCTTC
>.|few|11|TRBV7-2|TRBJ2-6
CASTGANVLTF
TGTGCCAGCACTGGGGCCAACGTCCTGACTTTC
>.|few|14|TRBV2|TRBJ1-2
CASAEEGPSWGYTF
TGTGCCAGCGCAGAGGAGGGGCCTAGCTGGGGCTACACCTTC
>TRBD2|.|14|TRBV10-3|TRBJ2-5
CAISSREGLETQYF
TGTGCCATCTCCTCGCGGGAGGGGTTAGAGACCCAGTACTTC
>.|many|16|TRBV5-1|TRBJ2-1
CASSLERGETYNEQFF
TGCGCCAGCAGCTTGGAAAGGGGAGAGACCTACAATGAGCAGTTCTTC
>.|.|15|TRBV6-5|TRBJ2-5
CASSYGLQGFETQYF
TGTGCCAGCAGTTACGGGCTACAAGGTTTTGAGACCCAGTACTTC
>.|.|14|TRBV11-1|TRBJ2-7
CASSLRFRGDEQYF
TGTGCCAGCAGCTTGCGGTTCAGAGGGGACGAGCAGTACTTC
>.|many|16|TRBV20-1|TRBJ2-1
CSAKSRPQGSYNEQFF
TGCAGTGCCAAGAGTCGGCCCCAAGGATCCTACAATGAGCAGTTCTTC
>.|many|15|TRBV5-5|TRBJ1-1
CASSLTGQQGSEAFF
TGTGCCAGCAGCTTGACCGGACAGCAGGGGTCTGAAGCTTTCTTT
>.|few|13|TRBV2|TRBJ2-3
CASSDDGVNTQYF
TGTGCCAGCAGTGACGACGGGGTGAATACGCAGTATTTT
>.|.|18|TRBV18|TRBJ2-2
CASSPPTGRGTNTGELFF
TGTGCCAGCTCACCACCGACTGGCAGGGGTACGAACACCGGGGAGCTGTTTTTT
>TRBD1|few|15|TRBV5-1|TRBJ2-7
CASSPGTGYTYEQYF
TGCGCCAGCAGCCCCGGGACAGGGTATACCTACGAGCAGTACTTC
>TRBD2|.|15|TRBV29-1|TRBJ2-1
CSVDRDYYSYNEQFF
TGCAGCGTTGATAGGGACTACTACTCCTACAATGAGCAGTTCTTC
>.|many|13|TRBV3-1|TRBJ1-1
CASSQARNTEAFF
TGTGCCAGCAGCCAAGCGAGGAACACTGAAGCTTTCTTT
>.|.|14|TRBV4-1|TRBJ2-1
CASSHPARTGEQFF
TGCGCCAGCAGCCACCCCGCTAGAACCGGTGAGCAGTTCTTC
>.|many|13|TRBV15|TRBJ2-5
CATAGDLAETQYF
TGTGCCACCGCAGGCGATTTAGCTGAGACCCAGTACTTC
>.|many|13|TRBV20-1|TRBJ1-4
CSARGGGYEKLFF
TGCAGTGCTAGAGGTGGGGGGTATGAAAAACTGTTTTTT
>.|few|13|TRBV5-1|TRBJ1-2
CASRDTTSYGYTF
TGCGCCAGTAGGGACACAACCTCCTATGGCTACACCTTC
>TRBD2|few|17|TRBV7-2|TRBJ2-7
CASSPGTFSSGMYEQYF
TGTGCCAGCAGCCCAGGCACGTTTAGTAGCGGGATGTACGAGCAGTACTTC
>.|many|16|TRBV12-3/TRBV12-4|TRBJ1-3
CASSTQGLPSGNTIYF
TGTGCCAGCAGTACTCAGGGCCTGCCTTCTGGAAACACCATATATTTT
>.|.|12|TRBV6-6|TRBJ1-1
CASSYEYTEAFF
TGTGCCAGCAGTTACGAGTACACTGAAGCTTTCTTT
>.|.|16|TRBV18|TRBJ2-7
CASSPGIQGAAHEQYF
TGTGCCAGCTCACCAGGAATACAAGGGGCCGCCCACGAGCAGTACTTC
>TRBD2|many|13|TRBV3-1|TRBJ2-7
CASSHTSGYEQYF
TGTGCCAGCAGCCATACTAGCGGCTACGAGCAGTACTTC
>TRBD2|many|17|TRBV10-3|TRBJ2-3
CAIRAPSFAGGSDTQYF
TGTGCCATCAGGGCCCCGTCTTTTGCGGGGGGGTCAGATACGCAGTATTTT
>.|many|16|TRBV5-1|TRBJ1-1
CASSLRYGGVHTEAFF
TGCGCCAGCAGCTTAAGGTATGGGGGAGTGCACACTGAAGCTTTCTTT
>TRBD1|few|16|TRBV18|TRBJ2-2
CASSPEDRDNTGELFF
TGTGCCAGCTCACCGGAAGACAGGGATAACACCGGGGAGCTGTTTTTT
>.|few|14|TRBV2|TRBJ2-2
CASTTKAGTGELFF
TGTGCCAGCACTACCAAAGCGGGCACCGGGGAGCTGTTTTTT
>.|many|16|TRBV7-9|TRBJ1-4
CASSLGFRQGHEKLFF
TGTGCCAGCAGCTTAGGATTTCGCCAGGGTCATGAAAAACTGTTTTTT
>.|many|15|TRBV10-3|TRBJ2-6
CAITRAPSGANVLTF
TGTGCCATCACTAGGGCCCCCTCTGGGGCCAACGTCCTGACTTTC
>.|many|13|TRBV12-3/TRBV12-4|TRBJ1-5
CASSPNTYQPQHF
TGTGCCAGCAGTCCAAACACTTATCAGCCCCAGCATTTT
>.|many|15|TRBV29-1|TRBJ2-1
CSVEGTPNGVNEQFF
TGCAGCGTTGAAGGGACTCCTAACGGAGTCAATGAGCAGTTCTTC
>TRBD1|few|15|TRBV7-2|TRBJ2-1
CASSRRQGSYNEQFF
TGTGCCAGCAGCCGGCGACAGGGGTCTTACAATGAGCAGTTCTTC
>.|many|19|TRBV24-1|TRBJ2-6
CATSDRQWTDRSGANVLTF
TGTGCCACCAGTGATAGACAATGGACAGATCGCTCTGGGGCCAACGTCCTGACTTTC
>.|.|15|TRBV6-2/TRBV6-3|TRBJ2-7
CASSFRPPKSYEQYF
TGTGCCAGCAGTTTCCGACCTCCCAAGAGCTACGAGCAGTACTTC
>TRBD2|few|15|TRBV29-1|TRBJ2-7
CSVAILAGWGHEQYF
TGCAGCGTTGCGATTCTAGCGGGATGGGGGCACGAGCAGTACTTC
>.|few|14|TRBV6-5|TRBJ2-4
CASSYGVAKNIQYF
TGTGCCAGCAGTTACGGGGTAGCCAAAAACATTCAGTACTTC
>.|many|15|TRBV5-1|TRBJ2-5
CASSFVRGTTETQYF
TGCGCCAGCAGCTTCGTCCGCGGGACGACAGAGACCCAGTACTTC
>.|.|13|TRBV11-1|TRBJ2-5
CASSLAQTETQYF
TGTGCCAGCAGCTTAGCACAGACAGAGACCCAGTACTTC
>.|few|14|TRBV25-1|TRBJ2-2
CAIPGGPNTGELFF
TGTGCCATCCCCGGGGGACCGAACACCGGGGAGCTGTTTTTT
>TRBD2|.|18|TRBV11-1|TRBJ2-3
CASSSQSLLAGGADTQYF
TGTGCCAGCAGCTCCCAAAGCCTACTAGCGGGGGGAGCAGATACGCAGTATTTT
>.|few|16|TRBV20-1|TRBJ2-1
CSATGLAPSSYNEQFF
TGCAGTGCTACAGGCCTAGCGCCCAGCTCCTACAATGAGCAGTTCTTC
>.|few|14|TRBV5-1|TRBJ2-7
CASRAGDSSYEQYF
TGCGCCAGCAGAGCAGGGGACTCCTCCTACGAGCAGTACTTC
>.|many|11|TRBV20-1|TRBJ1-1
CSARKNTEAFF
TGCAGTGCTAGAAAGAACACTGAAGCTTTCTTT
>TRBD2|.|15|TRBV19|TRBJ2-1
CASSTSGVAYNEQFF
TGTGCCAGTAGCACTAGCGGGGTGGCCTACAATGAGCAGTTCTTC